These 17 T cell receptor beta chains were all obtained from the same sample, sequenced in a study of blood T cell repertoires in COVID-19. Produced via immunoSEQ multiplex PCR; TCRdb's table is partial and in-frame only. The data show about 280,000 clones, with roughly 80% seen just once and approximately 5% held by the top ten. The specimen was PBMCs or T cells enriched from blood (not recorded which). These receptors were collected from a man aged 40-55 years who had been exposed to COVID-19.

The chain carries TRBV19 and TRBJ2-1; 9 positions match TRBD2. Germline V gene sequence: CDR1 LNHDA, CDR2 SQIVND (reference sequence). This CDR3 is 15 amino acids long. The ends lost 7 bases at V and 7 bases at J; junction bases unmatched: 11. The CDR3 DNA reads TGTGCCAGTACTAAGCGGGAGGAGGCAAGGAATGAGCAGTTCTTC. Translation gives CASTKREEARNEQFF.

J is TRBJ2-1 and V is TRBV7-9, with no clear D. The germline V gene has CDR1 SEHNR and CDR2 FQNEAQ (reference sequence). V dropped 2 bases and J dropped 9 bases, with 14 bases sitting between them. The CDR3 loop spans 14 amino acids. CDR3 DNA: TGTGCCAGCAGCTTATTTCCCCTCCCCAGTGAGCAGTTCTTC. Protein product: CASSLFPLPSEQFF.

The chain combines TRBV4-2 with TRBJ1-6, with 9 bases aligning to TRBD1. Germline trimming cut 0 bases from V and 10 bases from J; bases unmatched to any gene: 7. CDR3 length: 16 amino acids. Germline-derived CDR1 and CDR2 are LGHNA and YNFKEQ. CDR3 loop: CASSQETGTGSSPLHF. The CDR3 bases are TGTGCCAGCAGCCAAGAAACCGGGACAGGGAGCTCACCCCTCCACTTT.

The chain uses TRBV21-1 and TRBJ2-2; the table calls TRBD1, which could not be checked here. TRBV21-1 is marked as a pseudogene. CDR3 length equals 19 residues. CDR3 DNA sequence: TGTGCCAGCAGCAACAAACCTCCTCTGACAGGGGATAACACCGGGGAGCTGTTTTTT. It encodes CASSNKPPLTGDNTGELFF.

The V gene is TRBV7-6, the J gene TRBJ2-5; the D is unclear. CDR1 is SGHVS, CDR2 FNYEAQ, per germline. The CDR3 covers 13 residues. V lost 1 base, J lost 7 bases, and 10 bases lay in between. In nucleotides, the CDR3 is TGTGCCAGCAGCTTAGACACAGTTGGGACCCAGTACTTC. It codes for CASSLDTVGTQYF. Looking up the rest from reference TRBV7-6 and TRBJ2-5 gives the full variable domain: GAGVSQSPRYKVTKRGQDVALRCDPISGHVSLYWYRQALGQGPEFLTYFNYEAQQDKSGLPNDRFSAERPEGSISTLTIQRTEQRDSAMYRCASSLDTVGTQYFGPGTRLLVL.

The rearrangement joins TRBV5-1 to TRBJ2-3; D is unresolved. CDR1 is SGHRS and CDR2 is YFSETQ in the germline V gene. This CDR3 has 17 residues. V lost 6 bases, J lost 0 bases, and 20 bases lay in between. In DNA form, the CDR3 reads TGCGCCAGCACTAGGTTCCCAGACGTCTCTAGCACAGATACGCAGTATTTT. Its translation is CASTRFPDVSSTDTQYF.

The chain carries TRBV19 and TRBJ1-5, with D possibly matching TRBD1 (6 bases). Germline V gene sequence: CDR1 LNHDA, CDR2 SQIVND (reference sequence). V was pared by 3 bases and J by 6 bases, with 15 bases between. This CDR3 comprises 15 residues. CDR3 region: CASSIGQGQSQPQHF. Here the CDR3 DNA reads TGTGCCAGTAGTATTGGCCAGGGGCAGAGTCAGCCCCAGCATTTT.

The V call is TRBV29-1, the J call TRBJ1-5, with 7 bases identical to TRBD1. The CDR3 runs to 15 residues. CDR1 is SQVTM, CDR2 ANQGSEA, per germline. J lost 2 bases, V lost 4 bases, and 8 bases had no gene match. DNA for the CDR3: TGCAGCGTTGCCCAGGGGGACGATGGCAATCAGCCCCAGCATTTT. This gives the protein CSVAQGDDGNQPQHF.

This clone has just one count. The rearrangement uses TRBV2 and TRBJ1-5, with 8 bases fitting TRBD1. Germline trimming cut 6 bases from V and 2 bases from J; bases unmatched to any gene: 9. This CDR3 is 16 amino acids long. Germline V gene lookup returns CDR1 SNHLY and CDR2 FYNNEI. DNA for the CDR3: TGTGCCAGCAGGCTGGAGACAGGGGTTGGCAATCAGCCCCAGCATTTT. It translates to CASRLETGVGNQPQHF.

The rearrangement joins TRBV2 to TRBJ2-1; 8 bases are a match to TRBD2. Germline assignment: CDR1 SNHLY and CDR2 FYNNEI. CDR3 length: 15 residues. The junction had 6 bases not matched to a gene; V was cut back by 7 bases and J by 1 base. The CDR3 DNA sequence: TGTGCCAGCACTAGAGCGGGAGAATCCTACAATGAGCAGTTCTTC. It codes for CASTRAGESYNEQFF.

The genes are TRBV7-9 and TRBJ2-1; perhaps TRBD1 as D (6 bases). This CDR3 contains 15 residues. Germline V gene sequence: CDR1 SEHNR, CDR2 FQNEAQ (reference sequence). V was shortened by 3 bases and J by 6 bases, with 15 bases between the two germline ends. CDR3 residues: CASSLTWDISNEQFF. The CDR3 nucleotides read TGTGCCAGCAGCTTGACCTGGGACATTAGCAATGAGCAGTTCTTC.

This clone has only one observation. The rearrangement uses TRBV15 and TRBJ1-1, with a weak D call TRBD1 (5 bases). From germline, CDR1 is LNHNV and CDR2 YYDKDF (reference sequence). Trimming cost V 0 bases and J 8 bases, with 13 bases left between them. This CDR3 comprises 14 residues. CDR3 DNA: TGTGCCACCAGCAGAGATAGGGGCGACCGGGAAGCTTTCTTT. Translated: CATSRDRGDREAFF. Together with reference TRBV15 and TRBJ1-1, the CDR3 gives the full variable domain: DAMVIQNPRYQVTQFGKPVTLSCSQTLNHNVMYWYQQKSSQAPKLLFHYYDKDFNNEADTPDNFQSRRPNTSFCFLDIRSPGLGDTAMYLCATSRDRGDREAFFGQGTRLTVV.

The genes are TRBV10-3 and TRBJ1-1; 8 bases agree with TRBD1. Per germline, CDR1 ENHRY and CDR2 SYGVKD. V was pared by 10 bases and J by 5 bases, with 12 bases of the junction left unmatched. The CDR3 is 14 residues long. CDR3 amino acids: CATDPTGEGTEAFF. CDR3 DNA sequence: TGTGCCACCGATCCGACAGGGGAGGGTACTGAAGCTTTCTTT.

The chain joins TRBV19 to TRBJ2-3, with 10 positions matching TRBD1. Looked up from germline, CDR1 is LNHDA and CDR2 is SQIVND (reference sequence). The CDR3 loop spans 14 amino acids. With 9 bases clipped from V and 5 bases from J, the junction kept 8 bases outside the gene matches. The CDR3 bases are TGTGCCAGCAGGACAGGGGGGGGACGAGATACGCAGTATTTT. Translating it yields CASRTGGGRDTQYF. Supplemented by reference TRBV19 and TRBJ2-3, the full variable domain reads DGGITQSPKYLFRKEGQNVTLSCEQNLNHDAMYWYRQDPGQGLRLIYYSQIVNDFQKGDIAEGYSVSREKKESFPLTVTSAQKNPTAFYLCASRTGGGRDTQYFGPGTRLTVL.

The chain combines TRBV18 with TRBJ2-5; D is perhaps TRBD1 (6 bases). Per the germline V gene, CDR1 is KGHSH and CDR2 is LQKENI. Trimming left V 3 bases short and J 3 bases short, with 8 bases between. The CDR3 spans 13 residues. CDR3 sequence: CASSPDSEETQYF. In DNA, the CDR3 is TGTGCCAGCTCACCGGACAGCGAAGAGACCCAGTACTTC. The full variable domain, completed using reference TRBV18 and TRBJ2-5, is NAGVMQNPRHLVRRRGQEARLRCSPMKGHSHVYWYRQLPEEGLKFMVYLQKENIIDESGMPKERFSAEFPKEGPSILRIQQVVRGDSAAYFCASSPDSEETQYFGPGTRLLVL.

The rearrangement links TRBV6-5 to TRBJ2-7; 9 bases are a match to TRBD1. Germline lookup yields CDR1 MNHEY and CDR2 SVGAGI. J gave up 3 bases and V 6 bases, and 6 bases lay outside the gene matches. This CDR3 is 14 amino acids long. The CDR3 loop is CASSQQGASYEQYF. DNA for the CDR3: TGTGCCAGCAGCCAACAGGGGGCTAGCTACGAGCAGTACTTC.

The genes are TRBV7-9 and TRBJ2-7, with D maybe TRBD2 (6 bases). There are 13 residues in the CDR3. Between the trimmed V and J ends, which lost 2 bases and 2 bases, there was a span of 7 bases. Per the germline V gene, CDR1 is SEHNR and CDR2 is FQNEAQ (reference sequence). CDR3 amino acids: CASSLPGAYEQYF. CDR3 nucleotides: TGTGCCAGCAGCTTACCGGGGGCCTACGAGCAGTACTTC.